The following is a T cell receptor beta chain sequence with its context. The antigen is not known. These data are taken from a study of CD8+ T cells in alopecia areata. The germline V gene has CDR1 SGHRS and CDR2 YFSETQ. Trimming took 4 bases from V and 2 from J; bases not matched to a gene: 6. The CDR3 has 15 amino acids. General study findings and limits: Lesional scalp exceeded normal scalp in clonality, especially in alopecia totalis/universalis.

RNA extraction and reverse transcription yielded cDNA as sequencing template. Clones were sequenced by immunoSEQ multiplex PCR, and TCRdb holds only the in-frame ones, with some missing. The data show fewer than 80,000 clones, roughly 57% seen once. V usage is TRBV5-1 and J usage is TRBJ1-2; 9 bases line up with TRBD1. The TCR sequence derives from a human donor with alopecia areata. The sequencing used CD8+ T cells sorted from blood, collected at week 0. The CDR3 sequence is CASSRGQGLNYGYTF. The CDR3, as DNA: TGCGCCAGCAGCAGAGGACAGGGGTTGAACTATGGCTACACCTTC.